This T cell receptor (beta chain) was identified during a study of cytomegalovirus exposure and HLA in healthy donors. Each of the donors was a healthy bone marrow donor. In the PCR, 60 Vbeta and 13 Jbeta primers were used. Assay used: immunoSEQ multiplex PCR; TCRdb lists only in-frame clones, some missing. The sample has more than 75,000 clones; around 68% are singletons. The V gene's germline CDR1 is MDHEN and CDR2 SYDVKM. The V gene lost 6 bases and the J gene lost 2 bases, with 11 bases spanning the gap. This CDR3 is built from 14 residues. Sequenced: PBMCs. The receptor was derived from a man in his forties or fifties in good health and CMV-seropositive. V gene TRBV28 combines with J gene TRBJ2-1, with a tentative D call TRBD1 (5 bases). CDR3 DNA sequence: TGTGCCAGCAGGGGGCAAACCCCCTACAATGAGCAGTTCTTC. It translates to CASRGQTPYNEQFF.